This T cell receptor beta chain was sequenced during a study of cytomegalovirus exposure and HLA in healthy donors. TCRdb keeps only in-frame clones here, not all; method: immunoSEQ multiplex PCR. The sample yields roughly 70,000 clones, nearly 96% seen once. This CDR3 has 15 amino acids. Looked up from germline, CDR1 is KGHSH and CDR2 is LQKENI. Trimming removed 3 bases from V and 7 bases from J; junction bases left unmatched: 8. Sequences were obtained from PBMCs. This receptor was identified in a woman under 30 in good health and CMV-seropositive. The rearrangement links TRBV18 to TRBJ2-1, with TRBD1 matching over 8 bases. The CDR3 loop is CASSPGQGEKNEQFF. As DNA, the CDR3 is TGTGCCAGCTCACCTGGACAGGGTGAAAAAAATGAGCAGTTCTTC.